Below, 4 T cell receptor beta chains from the same sample are listed, as sequenced in a study of shared clonotypes between healthy human individuals. Some clones are missing from TCRdb's copy, which holds only in-frame ones; the method was immunoSEQ multiplex PCR. This sample yields hundreds of thousands of clones, of which about two thirds are seen a single time; 1.5% to 2% belongs to the top ten. The sequenced material came from memory CD4+ T cells sorted from blood. Documented subset: CD45RA-negative fraction. The receptors derive from a woman aged 25 to 45 in good health.

The chain combines TRBV4-1 with TRBJ2-3, with 10 bases lining up with TRBD2. Looked up from germline, CDR1 is MGHRA and CDR2 is YSYEKL. The V and J ends lost 1 base and 2 bases, in that order; junction bases with no gene match: 6. The CDR3 runs to 17 residues. CDR3 sequence reads: CASSQASTSGNTDTQYF. The CDR3 region has the DNA TGCGCCAGCAGCCAAGCGTCAACTAGCGGGAACACAGATACGCAGTATTTT.

V gene TRBV4-2 combines with J gene TRBJ2-2, with D tentatively TRBD2 (5 bases). Germline V gene sequence: CDR1 LGHNA, CDR2 YNFKEQ. This CDR3 is built from 14 residues. V lost 0 bases and J 7 bases, leaving 9 bases between the germline ends. The CDR3: CASSQEIRGGELFF. Written as DNA, the CDR3 is TGTGCCAGCAGCCAAGAAATCCGGGGCGGGGAGCTGTTTTTT.

This clone is a singleton in its sample. The chain has TRBV5-1 and TRBJ2-3; 12 bases are a match to TRBD2. The junction had 6 bases not matched to a gene; V was cut back by 2 bases and J by 5 bases. This CDR3 contains 16 residues. Germline CDR1 and CDR2: SGHRS and YFSETQ. Written as DNA, the CDR3 is TGCGCCAGCAGCTTTGGGGGACTAGCGGGTGGAGATACGCAGTATTTT. Translated, it gives CASSFGGLAGGDTQYF.

The rearrangement links TRBV29-1 to TRBJ1-4, with D possibly matching TRBD1 (5 bases). Germline CDR1 reads SQVTM; CDR2 reads ANQGSEA. The CDR3 runs 14 residues. The V gene lost 6 bases and the J gene lost 3 bases, with 14 bases spanning the gap. CDR3 bases: TGCAGCGTCGGATTGGGGGGGTCTAATGAAAAACTGTTTTTT. Its translation is CSVGLGGSNEKLFF.